One and the same sample provided the 28 T cell receptor beta chains below, sequenced in a study of T cell changes during pregnancy in multiple sclerosis. Here immunoSEQ multiplex PCR was the method, and the copy in TCRdb shows in-frame clones only, minus some. The sample includes tens of thousands of clones, 90% to 95% of them seen just once. Sequencing was performed on peripheral blood, taken in the third trimester of pregnancy. These receptors came from a female donor with multiple sclerosis, enrolled in a pregnancy study.

CDR3 region: CASSLGSAQETQYF. The CDR3 DNA sequence: TGTGCCAGCAGCTTAGGAAGCGCCCAAGAGACCCAGTACTTC. The chain uses TRBV7-2 and TRBJ2-5; D unresolved. Germline loops: CDR1 SGHTA, CDR2 FQGNSA. Deletions cut 1 base from V and 1 base from J, with 7 bases between. CDR3 length equals 14 residues. Combining the CDR3 with reference TRBV7-2 and TRBJ2-5 gives the whole variable domain GAGVSQSPSNKVTEKGKDVELRCDPISGHTALYWYRQSLGQGLEFLIYFQGNSAPDKSGLPSDRFSAERTGGSVSTLTIQRTQQEDSAVYLCASSLGSAQETQYFGPGTRLLVL.

The chain carries TRBV28 and TRBJ2-7; D might be TRBD1 (5 bases). Between the trimmed V and J ends, which lost 5 bases and 3 bases, there was a span of 20 bases. This CDR3 comprises 16 residues. Germline values: CDR1 MDHEN, CDR2 SYDVKM. The DNA of the CDR3 is TGTGCCAGCAGTAAGACCCCCGACAGACCTATCTACGAGCAGTACTTC. Translated: CASSKTPDRPIYEQYF.

The chain carries TRBV6-6 and TRBJ2-7; TRBD2 agrees at 13 bases. Germline V gene sequence: CDR1 MNHNY, CDR2 SVGAGI (reference sequence). This CDR3 is 14 amino acids long. After removal of 6 bases from V and 2 bases from J, the junction contained 1 base not matched to a gene. CDR3 in DNA: TGTGCCAGCAGAGGGACTAGCGGGACCTACGAGCAGTACTTC. Its translation: CASRGTSGTYEQYF.

V and J are TRBV11-3 and TRBJ1-1; 8 bases align to TRBD1. The V segment lost 5 bases and the J segment 4 bases; nucleotides outside the gene matches: 6. The CDR3 covers 14 residues. Germline-derived CDR1 and CDR2 are SGHNT and YENEEA. CDR3 loop: CASSPRQGSTEAFF. CDR3 bases: TGTGCCAGCAGCCCGCGACAGGGGAGCACTGAAGCTTTCTTT.

This chain links TRBV11-2 with TRBJ2-7, with a possible D match to TRBD1 (6 bases). Germline-derived CDR1 and CDR2 are SGHAT and FQNNGV. Trimming shortened V by 5 bases and J by 6 bases, and 14 bases separated the two germline ends. The CDR3 has 13 residues. CDR3: CASSDRRGREQYF. CDR3 sequence (DNA): TGTGCCAGCAGCGACCGCAGGGGTCGCGAGCAGTACTTC.

The chain links TRBV19 to TRBJ1-1, with D possibly matching TRBD1 (6 bases). Germline CDR1 LNHDA, CDR2 SQIVND (reference sequence). CDR3 size: 14 residues. Trimming removed 5 bases from V and 1 base from J, with 11 bases in between. In DNA, the CDR3 is TGTGCCAGTAGTGTCCGGGACAAGAACACTGAAGCTTTCTTT. Protein: CASSVRDKNTEAFF. The full variable domain, completed using reference TRBV19 and TRBJ1-1, is DGGITQSPKYLFRKEGQNVTLSCEQNLNHDAMYWYRQDPGQGLRLIYYSQIVNDFQKGDIAEGYSVSREKKESFPLTVTSAQKNPTAFYLCASSVRDKNTEAFFGQGTRLTVV.

J is TRBJ1-4 and V is TRBV29-1; 9 bases are shared with TRBD1. V lost 0 bases, J lost 8 bases, and 7 bases stayed unmatched. The V gene's germline CDR1 is SQVTM and CDR2 ANQGSEA. The CDR3 loop spans 15 amino acids. The CDR3 loop is CSVEDRTGVGEKLFF. The CDR3 nucleotides are TGCAGCGTTGAAGACCGGACAGGGGTTGGGGAAAAACTGTTTTTT. The complete variable domain, with remaining parts taken from reference TRBV29-1 and TRBJ1-4, reads SAVISQKPSRDICQRGTSLTIQCQVDSQVTMMFWYRQQPGQSLTLIATANQGSEATYESGFVIDKFPISRPNLTFSTLTVSNMSPEDSSIYLCSVEDRTGVGEKLFFGSGTQLSVL.

The chain combines TRBV23-1 with TRBJ2-1; TRBD2 aligns across 7 bases. TRBV23-1 is placed among ORFs of uncertain function. The CDR3 totals 20 residues. J was trimmed by 5 bases and V by 4 bases; bases with no gene match: 23. As DNA, the CDR3 is TGCGCCAGCAGTCCCCGAAGCAAACAACTCTCGCGGGAGCACAACAATGAGCAGTTCTTC. Its translation is CASSPRSKQLSREHNNEQFF.

This clone was counted a single time. The chain has TRBV5-1 and TRBJ2-1; 12 bases line up with TRBD2. This CDR3 spans 15 amino acids. The J segment lost 7 bases and the V segment lost 2 bases, leaving 4 bases of the junction unmatched. The germline CDR1 and CDR2 sequences are SGHRS and YFSETQ. The CDR3 region is CASSLKLAGGNEQFF. The CDR3 region has the DNA TGCGCCAGCAGCTTAAAGCTAGCGGGAGGGAATGAGCAGTTCTTC. The whole variable domain, remainder taken from reference TRBV5-1 and TRBJ2-1, is KAGVTQTPRYLIKTRGQQVTLSCSPISGHRSVSWYQQTPGQGLQFLFEYFSETQRNKGNFPGRFSGRQFSNSRSEMNVSTLELGDSALYLCASSLKLAGGNEQFFGPGTRLTVL.

The chain uses TRBV5-6 and TRBJ1-3; the D gene is possibly TRBD1 (5 bases). Germline loops: CDR1 SGHDT, CDR2 YYEEEE. Deletions cut 4 bases from V and 4 bases from J, with 12 bases between. CDR3 length: 14 residues. The chain's CDR3 is CASSRAGSGNTIYF. CDR3 coding DNA: TGTGCCAGCAGCCGAGCAGGGTCCGGAAACACCATATATTTT. The whole variable domain, filled in from reference TRBV5-6 and TRBJ1-3, reads DAGVTQSPTHLIKTRGQQVTLRCSPKSGHDTVSWYQQALGQGPQFIFQYYEEEERQRGNFPDRFSGHQFPNYSSELNVNALLLGDSALYLCASSRAGSGNTIYFGEGSWLTVV.

This clone showed up just once. The chain joins TRBV10-3 to TRBJ2-3; 9 bases match TRBD2. Germline V gene lookup returns CDR1 ENHRY and CDR2 SYGVKD. This CDR3 is built from 17 residues. V shed 0 bases and J 5 bases; nucleotides not matched to a gene: 9. CDR3 in amino acids: CAISESLVAGVGDTQYF. CDR3 in DNA: TGTGCCATCAGTGAGTCGTTGGTAGCGGGAGTAGGAGATACGCAGTATTTT.

V usage is TRBV7-9 and J usage is TRBJ1-5; no reliable D call. Germline CDR1 and CDR2: SEHNR and FQNEAQ (reference sequence). CDR3 size: 15 residues. Trimming cost V 3 bases and J 2 bases, with 11 bases left between them. This chain's CDR3 is CASSFSGMGNQPQHF. In DNA, the CDR3 is TGTGCCAGCAGCTTTTCCGGGATGGGCAATCAGCCCCAGCATTTT.

The rearrangement joins TRBV4-3 to TRBJ2-1, with TRBD2 identical over 16 bases. This CDR3 region has 17 residues. Germline CDR1 is LGHNA and CDR2 is YSLEER. J was trimmed by 10 bases and V by 0 bases; bases with no gene match: 6. CDR3 nucleotides: TGCGCCAGCAGCCAAGAGGGACTAGCGGGAGGGCCACGAGAGCAGTTCTTC. Protein product: CASSQEGLAGGPREQFF.

This clone occurred once. The chain couples TRBV19 to TRBJ2-1, with 11 bases matching TRBD2. With 6 bases clipped from V and 4 bases from J, the junction kept 2 bases outside the gene matches. The CDR3 length is 14 residues. From germline, CDR1 is LNHDA and CDR2 SQIVND (reference sequence). CDR3 amino acids: CASRGLADYNEQFF. Written as DNA, the CDR3 is TGTGCCAGTAGGGGACTAGCGGATTACAATGAGCAGTTCTTC. The full variable domain, completed using reference TRBV19 and TRBJ2-1, is DGGITQSPKYLFRKEGQNVTLSCEQNLNHDAMYWYRQDPGQGLRLIYYSQIVNDFQKGDIAEGYSVSREKKESFPLTVTSAQKNPTAFYLCASRGLADYNEQFFGPGTRLTVL.

V and J are TRBV15 and TRBJ2-7; D not resolved. The germline V gene encodes CDR1 LNHNV and CDR2 YYDKDF (reference sequence). The CDR3 is made up of 13 amino acids. The ends were cut back, 5 bases at V and 3 bases at J, with 11 bases in the middle. DNA of the CDR3: TGTGCCACCAGCGAAGGAGACCACTACGAGCAGTACTTC. Residues: CATSEGDHYEQYF.

The chain has TRBV7-6 and TRBJ2-1; TRBD2 might be the D (7 bases). This CDR3 spans 17 amino acids. CDR1 and CDR2 (germline): SGHVS, FNYEAQ. V was cut by 2 bases and J by 2 bases, with 16 bases left in between. The DNA for the CDR3 is TGTGCCAGCAGCTTATCTCCCATCGGGGGGCCCTACAATGAGCAGTTCTTC. Residues: CASSLSPIGGPYNEQFF.

This rearrangement joins TRBV28 to TRBJ2-7; 9 nucleotides match TRBD2. V was pared by 6 bases and J by 2 bases, with 2 bases of the junction left unmatched. This CDR3 region has 13 residues. The V gene's germline CDR1 is MDHEN and CDR2 SYDVKM. The CDR3 DNA sequence: TGTGCCAGCAGCGTAGCGGGGGCCTACGAGCAGTACTTC. Residues: CASSVAGAYEQYF.

The V call is TRBV19, the J call TRBJ2-1, with TRBD2 matching over 9 bases. Germline V gene lookup returns CDR1 LNHDA and CDR2 SQIVND (reference sequence). J was trimmed by 8 bases and V by 6 bases; bases with no gene match: 11. This CDR3 comprises 15 residues. The CDR3 nucleotides read TGTGCCAGTAGCGGGGGGAGCGGGAGGTTACATGAGCAGTTCTTC. Amino acids: CASSGGSGRLHEQFF.

The chain has TRBV11-1 and TRBJ1-2; 8 positions match TRBD1. This CDR3 is built from 16 residues. After removal of 1 base from V and 5 bases from J, the junction contained 9 bases not matched to a gene. Germline CDR1 SGHAT, CDR2 FQDESV (reference sequence). The CDR3, as DNA: TGTGCCAGCAGCTTAGGACAAGCCGGGACAGGATATGGCTACACCTTC. Translated, it gives CASSLGQAGTGYGYTF.

The V call is TRBV13, the J call TRBJ2-7; no definite D call. This CDR3 is 13 amino acids long. Germline V gene data show CDR1 as PRHDT and CDR2 as FYEKMQ (reference sequence). Trimming shortened V by 5 bases and J by 2 bases, and 10 bases separated the two germline ends. The CDR3 sequence: CASSVQTTYEQYF. The CDR3 DNA follows: TGTGCCAGCAGCGTACAAACCACCTACGAGCAGTACTTC.

This clone is a singleton in its sample. The chain links TRBV6-1 to TRBJ2-3; no firm D call. The CDR3 length is 15 residues. CDR1 and CDR2 from the germline V gene are MNHNS and SASEGT. Trimming left V 6 bases short and J 0 bases short, with 13 bases between. The CDR3: CASRQSTSSTDTQYF. The CDR3 DNA reads TGTGCCAGCAGGCAATCAACATCTAGCACAGATACGCAGTATTTT.

The rearrangement joins TRBV30 to TRBJ2-1; no clear D gene. The V and J ends lost 1 base and 5 bases respectively, with 15 bases between them. The CDR3 runs to 15 residues. Germline V gene sequence: CDR1 GTSNPN, CDR2 SVGIG (reference sequence). The CDR3 DNA sequence: TGTGCCTGGAGTGGTTCTATCCCCCCCAACAATGAGCAGTTCTTC. This gives the protein CAWSGSIPPNNEQFF.

This clone was seen only a few times. The chain joins TRBV7-3 to TRBJ1-1, with 8 bases fitting TRBD1. The germline CDR1 and CDR2 sequences are SGHTA and FQGTGA. The V and J ends lost 6 bases and 4 bases, in that order; junction bases with no gene match: 10. The CDR3 covers 15 residues. Here the CDR3 reads CASSSDRAKGTEAFF. The CDR3, as DNA: TGTGCCAGCAGTTCGGACAGGGCAAAAGGCACTGAAGCTTTCTTT. The whole variable domain, filled in from reference TRBV7-3 and TRBJ1-1, reads GAGVSQTPSNKVTEKGKYVELRCDPISGHTALYWYRQSLGQGPEFLIYFQGTGAADDSGLPNDRFFAVRPEGSVSTLKIQRTERGDSAVYLCASSSDRAKGTEAFFGQGTRLTVV.

The chain uses TRBV18 and TRBJ2-1; 10 bases align to TRBD2. Germline lookup yields CDR1 KGHSH and CDR2 LQKENI. The CDR3 has 16 amino acids. V lost 5 bases to trimming and J lost 8 bases; unmatched junction nucleotides: 12. Written as DNA, the CDR3 is TGTGCCAGCTCATCCAGGATAACTAGCGGGACCGATGAGCAGTTCTTC. It encodes CASSSRITSGTDEQFF.

In its sample, this clone was seen a few times. This rearrangement joins TRBV5-6 to TRBJ1-1; 8 positions match TRBD1. Germline CDR1 reads SGHDT; CDR2 reads YYEEEE. V lost 1 base, J lost 5 bases, and 7 bases stayed unmatched. The length of the CDR3 is 15 residues. The CDR3 sequence: CASSLIGQGRTEAFF. CDR3 DNA sequence: TGTGCCAGCAGCTTGATAGGACAGGGCCGTACTGAAGCTTTCTTT.

The chain uses TRBV28 and TRBJ1-3; the match to TRBD1 covers 10 bases. Germline V gene sequence: CDR1 MDHEN, CDR2 SYDVKM. The ends lost 6 bases at V and 8 bases at J; junction bases unmatched: 10. This CDR3 comprises 15 residues. The CDR3 sequence: CASSLGQGTRDTIYF. The CDR3 region has the DNA TGTGCCAGCAGCCTGGGACAGGGGACGAGAGACACCATATATTTT.

Only one count was recorded for this clone. V usage is TRBV5-1 and J usage is TRBJ1-1; maybe TRBD1 (6 bases). The CDR3 is 13 amino acids. Trimming shortened V by 2 bases and J by 5 bases, and 10 bases separated the two germline ends. CDR1 and CDR2 (germline): SGHRS, YFSETQ. This CDR3 reads CASSFEGVTEAFF. The CDR3 DNA follows: TGCGCCAGCAGCTTCGAGGGGGTGACTGAAGCTTTCTTT.

A single count supports this clone. The V call is TRBV7-2, the J call TRBJ2-7, with 9 bases that match TRBD2. CDR3 length equals 15 residues. CDR1 and CDR2 (germline): SGHTA, FQGNSA. J gave up 12 bases and V 5 bases, and 17 bases lay outside the gene matches. CDR3 coding DNA: TGTGCCAGCAGCCCTTCTAATAGCGGGAGAGGTGGGGCGTACTTC. This encodes CASSPSNSGRGGAYF.